One sample yielded the 3 T cell receptor beta chains listed below, sequenced in a study of blood T cell repertoires in COVID-19. Profiled with immunoSEQ multiplex PCR; TCRdb holds only in-frame clones, not every one. The data hold roughly 340,000 clones, with 85% to 90% observed a single time. Input material: PBMCs or T cells enriched from blood (not recorded which). These receptors all come from a man in his late teens or twenties who had recovered from COVID-19.

The rearrangement joins TRBV30 to TRBJ2-3, with D tentatively TRBD2 (6 bases). The CDR3 extends over 14 amino acids. Germline V CDR1 and CDR2: GTSNPN, SVGIG (reference sequence). V was clipped by 2 bases and J by 1 base, with 10 bases between them. The CDR3 coding sequence is TGTGCCTGGAGTTCGGCTAGCGGCACAGATACGCAGTATTTT. Translating gives CAWSSASGTDTQYF.

The chain couples TRBV27 to TRBJ1-6, with 8 nucleotides matching TRBD1. CDR3 length: 17 amino acids. Germline-derived CDR1 and CDR2 are MNHEY and SMNVEV (reference sequence). The J segment lost 7 bases and the V segment lost 4 bases, leaving 12 bases of the junction unmatched. This CDR3 reads CASSWRGPAGGNSPLHF. CDR3 coding DNA: TGTGCCAGCAGTTGGAGGGGGCCCGCAGGGGGCAATTCACCCCTCCACTTT.

V is TRBV9 and J is TRBJ2-1, with 12 positions matching TRBD2. Germline trimming cut 3 bases from V and 4 bases from J; bases unmatched to any gene: 8. The CDR3 is 17 amino acids. Germline lookup yields CDR1 SGDLS and CDR2 YYNGEE. CDR3 nucleotides: TGTGCCAGCAGCGAGGACCCGACTAGCGGGAGATACAATGAGCAGTTCTTC. Translating it yields CASSEDPTSGRYNEQFF.